This T cell receptor (beta chain) was identified during a study of blood T cells in healthy people across ages. CDR3 length equals 14 residues. The germline CDR1 and CDR2 sequences are DFQATT and SNEGSKA (reference sequence). Trimming took off 1 base at V and 8 bases at J, with 15 bases between the two ends. A J-beta primer mix and a sample-barcoded 5' primer were used in a second PCR of roughly 6 to 11 cycles. TCRdb processed the 5' RACE reads anew with MiXCR; each CDR3 protein has one entry. This table holds approximately 800,000 distinct CDR3 sequences, about 42% found once. The receptor's source is a man older than 75 in good health. The specimen was blood. The chain employs TRBV20-1 and TRBJ2-1; D is uncertain. The chain's CDR3 is CSARASKGHDEQFF. The CDR3 nucleotides read TGCAGTGCTAGAGCGAGCAAAGGTCACGATGAGCAGTTCTTC.